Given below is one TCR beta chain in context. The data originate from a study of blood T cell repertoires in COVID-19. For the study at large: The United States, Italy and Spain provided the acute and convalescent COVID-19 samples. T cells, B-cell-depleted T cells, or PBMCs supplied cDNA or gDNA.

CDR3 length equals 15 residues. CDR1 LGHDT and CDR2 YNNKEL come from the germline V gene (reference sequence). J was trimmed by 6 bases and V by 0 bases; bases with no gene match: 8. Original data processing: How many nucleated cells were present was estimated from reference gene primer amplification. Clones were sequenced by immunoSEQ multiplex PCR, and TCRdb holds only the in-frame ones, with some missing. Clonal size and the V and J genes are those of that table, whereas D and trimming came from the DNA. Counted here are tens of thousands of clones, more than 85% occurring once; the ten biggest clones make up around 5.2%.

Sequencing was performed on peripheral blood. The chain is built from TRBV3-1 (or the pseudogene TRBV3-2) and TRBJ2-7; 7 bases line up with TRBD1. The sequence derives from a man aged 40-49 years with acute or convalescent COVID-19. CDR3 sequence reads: CASSQDSRGLSEQYF. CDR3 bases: TGTGCCAGCAGCCAAGATTCGAGGGGGCTTTCCGAGCAGTACTTC.